Detailed here is one T cell receptor beta chain. Germline and junction disagree at one end, which may indicate a read error. Amplified regions were TCR beta CDR3 sequences from RNA transcripts. Using the HTBI primer set, a first-round RT-PCR was run on the TCR CDR3. One entry per CDR3 protein, called by TCRdb with MiXCR from the multiplex PCR reads. The sample has some 690,000 distinct CDR3 sequences, around 16% seen once; the top ten hold around 15%. The data originate from a study of T cells in Graves' hyperthyroidism and ophthalmopathy. The CDR3 sequence is 14 residues long. CDR1 is MNHNS and CDR2 is SASEGT in the germline V gene.

The sequence came from a man aged 50 or older with Graves' hyperthyroidism. The source material was blood. The rearrangement uses TRBV6-1 and TRBJ1-1; 11 bases fit TRBD1. The CDR3 DNA is TGTGTCAGCACCGGACAGGGGGCATCCACTGAAGCTTTCTTT. This encodes CVSTGQGASTEAFF.